The 12 T cell receptor beta chains below were found in one sample sequenced in a study of post-analysis software for immune sequencing data. Points from the study as a whole: Relative to controls, patients had a handful of TRBV segments at higher frequency, with TRBV5-6, TRBV5-1 and TRBV20-1 among these.

Unique molecular identifiers were built into the TCR beta cDNA libraries. TCRdb reanalysed the PCR reads using MiXCR and keeps one entry per CDR3 protein. The sample yields fewer than 550,000 distinct CDR3 sequences, 34% seen once. What these receptors recognize is not known. Sequences were obtained from blood. Every receptor here comes from a girl aged 2 to 17 with multiple sclerosis.

This clonotype was seen just once. V and J are TRBV7-3 and TRBJ2-3; TRBD2 aligns across 7 bases. The CDR3 is made up of 16 amino acids. The J segment lost 1 base and the V segment lost 3 bases, leaving 7 bases of the junction unmatched. Germline loops: CDR1 SGHTA, CDR2 FQGTGA. The CDR3 here is CASSFPGGGGTDTQYF. The DNA for the CDR3 is TGTGCCAGCAGCTTCCCGGGGGGAGGTGGCACAGATACGCAGTATTTT.

The chain links TRBV20-1 to TRBJ2-7; D may be TRBD2 (7 bases). This CDR3 has 15 residues. V shed 5 bases and J shed 7 bases, with 24 bases lying between them. From germline, CDR1 is DFQATT and CDR2 SNEGSKA (reference sequence). The CDR3 sequence: CSAFVGGGRGNEQYF. CDR3 nucleotide sequence: TGCAGTGCTTTTGTTGGGGGGGGCCGGGGTAATGAGCAGTACTTC.

This sequence joins TRBV5-1 and TRBJ2-5; 8 bases agree with TRBD2. Germline CDR1 reads SGHRS; CDR2 reads YFSETQ. J gave up 2 bases and V 4 bases, and 13 bases lay outside the gene matches. CDR3 size: 17 residues. The CDR3 region is CASSPLAAGGPQETQYF. The CDR3 DNA reads as TGCGCCAGCAGCCCGCTCGCTGCGGGGGGACCTCAAGAGACCCAGTACTTC.

The chain employs TRBV6-1 and TRBJ2-7; TRBD1 might be the D (6 bases). The CDR3 runs 17 residues. Trimming took 0 bases from V and 7 from J, leaving 22 bases between them. Germline V CDR1 and CDR2: MNHNS, SASEGT. CDR3 loop: CASSEAPALTGLDEQYF. In nucleotides, the CDR3 is TGTGCCAGCAGTGAAGCCCCTGCCCTGACAGGTCTGGATGAGCAGTACTTC.

The CDR3 is CATGGPSRDTQYF. The CDR3 nucleotides are TGTGCCACAGGCGGTCCTTCCAGGGATACGCAGTATTTT. This rearrangement joins TRBV2 to TRBJ2-3, with D hard to call. Per germline, CDR1 SNHLY and CDR2 FYNNEI. This CDR3 contains 13 residues. With 10 bases removed from V and 6 bases from J, the gap between germline ends came to 17 bases.

This clonotype came up a few times. V and J are TRBV14 and TRBJ2-5; possibly TRBD1 or TRBD2 for D (5 bases each). Germline CDR1 is SGHDN and CDR2 is FVKESK. The V end lost 5 bases, the J end lost 2 bases, and 12 bases lay between the germline ends. CDR3 length equals 14 residues. The CDR3 here is CASSARGEQETQYF. The CDR3, as DNA: TGTGCCAGCAGCGCGCGAGGGGAACAAGAGACCCAGTACTTC.

The gene calls are TRBV6-5 and TRBJ1-1; 9 bases align to TRBD1. V lost 2 bases to trimming and J lost 5 bases; unmatched junction nucleotides: 6. The CDR3 length is 15 residues. The V gene's germline CDR1 is MNHEY and CDR2 SVGAGI. CDR3 sequence reads: CASSYHGQGRTEAFF. The CDR3, as DNA: TGTGCCAGCAGTTACCACGGACAGGGGAGGACTGAAGCTTTCTTT.

This clonotype was found once. The chain is built from TRBV29-1 and TRBJ2-2; no reliable D call. This CDR3 has 13 residues. Per germline, CDR1 SQVTM and CDR2 ANQGSEA. Trimming took 5 bases from V and 0 from J, leaving 7 bases between them. The CDR3 region is CSVPGPNTGELFF. DNA for the CDR3: TGCAGCGTTCCGGGTCCGAACACCGGGGAGCTGTTTTTT.

This chain links TRBV20-1 with TRBJ2-5; D is possibly TRBD2 (6 bases). Looked up from germline, CDR1 is DFQATT and CDR2 is SNEGSKA (reference sequence). Trimming pared 4 bases from V and 1 base from J, leaving 19 bases between. This CDR3 spans 16 amino acids. CDR3 nucleotide sequence: TGCAGTGCTACCTCTTACCGGGCGGGATCCCAAGAGACCCAGTACTTC. This codes for CSATSYRAGSQETQYF.

This clonotype was seen ten or more times. The chain couples TRBV7-2 to TRBJ2-5, with D tentatively TRBD1 (5 bases). The CDR3 is 16 amino acids. Trimming removed 0 bases at V and 4 bases at J, with 15 bases between. Germline-derived CDR1 and CDR2 are SGHTA and FQGNSA. CDR3 sequence (DNA): TGTGCCAGCAGCTTAGCGCGGACAATGAGTTCAGAGACCCAGTACTTC. Its translation is CASSLARTMSSETQYF. Filled out from reference TRBV7-2 and TRBJ2-5, the complete variable domain reads GAGVSQSPSNKVTEKGKDVELRCDPISGHTALYWYRQSLGQGLEFLIYFQGNSAPDKSGLPSDRFSAERTGGSVSTLTIQRTQQEDSAVYLCASSLARTMSSETQYFGPGTRLLVL.

CDR3 DNA: TGTGCCAGCAGCCAAATGACTAGCGGGGTGCGGGGAACCCAGTACTTC. Its translation is CASSQMTSGVRGTQYF. The chain links TRBV3-1 to TRBJ2-7; 11 bases match TRBD2. The junction had 13 bases not matched to a gene; V was cut back by 2 bases and J by 10 bases. The CDR3 covers 16 residues. Germline lookup yields CDR1 LGHDT and CDR2 YNNKEL (reference sequence).

In its sample, this clonotype was seen a few times. DNA of the CDR3: TGTGCCAGCTCACCACCGAACCAGGGCGAGCAGTACTTC. Its protein is CASSPPNQGEQYF. The chain couples TRBV18 to TRBJ2-7; D is possibly TRBD1 (5 bases). Trimming cost V 0 bases and J 6 bases, with 9 bases left between them. CDR1 and CDR2 (germline): KGHSH, LQKENI. This CDR3 has 13 amino acids.